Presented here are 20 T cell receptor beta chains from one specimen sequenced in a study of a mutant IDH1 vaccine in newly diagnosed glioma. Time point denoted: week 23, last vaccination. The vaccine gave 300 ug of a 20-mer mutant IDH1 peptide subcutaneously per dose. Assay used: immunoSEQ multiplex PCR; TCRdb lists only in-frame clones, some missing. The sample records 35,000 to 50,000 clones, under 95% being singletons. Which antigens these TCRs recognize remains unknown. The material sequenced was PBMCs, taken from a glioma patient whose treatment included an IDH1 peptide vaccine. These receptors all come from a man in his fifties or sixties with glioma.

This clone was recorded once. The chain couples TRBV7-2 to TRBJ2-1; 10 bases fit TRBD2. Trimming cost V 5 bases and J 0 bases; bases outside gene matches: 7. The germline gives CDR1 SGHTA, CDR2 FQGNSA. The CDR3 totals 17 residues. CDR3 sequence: CASSRRASGSSYNEQFF. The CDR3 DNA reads TGTGCCAGCAGCCGAAGGGCTAGCGGGAGCTCCTACAATGAGCAGTTCTTC.

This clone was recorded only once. The CDR3 reads CASTQIGTLAADTQYF. DNA for the CDR3: TGTGCCAGCACCCAAATCGGGACTCTCGCCGCAGATACGCAGTATTTT. The V call is TRBV28, the J call TRBJ2-3; maybe TRBD2 (6 bases). V lost 7 bases, J lost 4 bases, and 21 bases lay in between. CDR3 length: 16 residues. Germline V gene data show CDR1 as MDHEN and CDR2 as SYDVKM.

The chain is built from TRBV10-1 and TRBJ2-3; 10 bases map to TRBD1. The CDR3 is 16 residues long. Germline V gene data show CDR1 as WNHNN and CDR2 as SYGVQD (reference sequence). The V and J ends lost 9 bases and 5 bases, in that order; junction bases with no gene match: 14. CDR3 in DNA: TGCGCCAGGCGCGTTCCCGGGACAGGGGAGATAGATACGCAGTATTTT. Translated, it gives CARRVPGTGEIDTQYF.

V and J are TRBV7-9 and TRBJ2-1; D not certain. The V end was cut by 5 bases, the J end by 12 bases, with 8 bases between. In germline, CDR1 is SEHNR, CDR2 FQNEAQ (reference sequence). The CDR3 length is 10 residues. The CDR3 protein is CASSHTVQFF. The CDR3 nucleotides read TGTGCCAGCAGCCATACCGTGCAGTTCTTC.

CDR3 sequence reads: CASASPKTGNYGYTF. CDR3 bases: TGTGCCAGCGCCTCCCCCAAGACAGGGAACTATGGCTACACCTTC. The chain couples TRBV11-2 to TRBJ1-2; 7 bases match TRBD1. The CDR3 runs 15 residues. Germline V lookup: CDR1 SGHAT, CDR2 FQNNGV. V gave up 8 bases and J gave up 2 bases; unmatched junction bases: 11. The entire variable domain, with the rest obtained from reference TRBV11-2 and TRBJ1-2, is as follows: EAGVAQSPRYKIIEKRQSVAFWCNPISGHATLYWYQQILGQGPKLLIQFQNNGVVDDSQLPKDRFSAERLKGVDSTLKIQPAKLEDSAVYLCASASPKTGNYGYTFGSGTRLTVV.

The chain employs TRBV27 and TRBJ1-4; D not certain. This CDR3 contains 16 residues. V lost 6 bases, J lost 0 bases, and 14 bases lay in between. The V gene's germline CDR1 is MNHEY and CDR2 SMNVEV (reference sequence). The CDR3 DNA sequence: TGTGCCAGCAGGCTCTCATCCGTTGCAACTAATGAAAAACTGTTTTTT. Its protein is CASRLSSVATNEKLFF.

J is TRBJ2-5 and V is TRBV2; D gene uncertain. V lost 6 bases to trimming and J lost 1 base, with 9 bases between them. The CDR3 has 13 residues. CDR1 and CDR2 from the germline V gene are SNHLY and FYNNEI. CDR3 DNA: TGTGCCAGCAGCCTGACGATCCAAGAGACCCAGTACTTC. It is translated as CASSLTIQETQYF.

The CDR3 DNA follows: TGTGCCAGCAGCATGCTAACGGGACTAGCGGGAGGGACCGGGGAGCTGTTTTTT. This gives the protein CASSMLTGLAGGTGELFF. This chain uses TRBV11-2 with TRBJ2-2, with 16 bases aligning to TRBD2. The CDR3 has 18 amino acids. The trim removed 5 bases at V and 5 bases at J, leaving 8 bases unmatched. CDR1 SGHAT and CDR2 FQNNGV come from the germline V gene.

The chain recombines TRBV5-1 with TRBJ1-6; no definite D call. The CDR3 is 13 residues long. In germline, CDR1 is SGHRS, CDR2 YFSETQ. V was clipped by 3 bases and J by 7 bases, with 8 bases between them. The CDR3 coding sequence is TGCGCCAGCAGCTCTGAAGGGAATTCACCCCTCCACTTT. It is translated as CASSSEGNSPLHF.

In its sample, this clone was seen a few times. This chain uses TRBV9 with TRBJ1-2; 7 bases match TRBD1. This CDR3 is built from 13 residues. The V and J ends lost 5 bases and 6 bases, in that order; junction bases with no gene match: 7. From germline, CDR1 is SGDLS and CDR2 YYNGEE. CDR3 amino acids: CASSDDRANGYTF. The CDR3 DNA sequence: TGTGCCAGCAGTGACGACAGGGCGAATGGCTACACCTTC. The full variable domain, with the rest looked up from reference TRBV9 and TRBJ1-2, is DSGVTQTPKHLITATGQRVTLRCSPRSGDLSVYWYQQSLDQGLQFLIQYYNGEERAKGNILERFSAQQFPDLHSELNLSSLELGDSALYFCASSDDRANGYTFGSGTRLTVV.

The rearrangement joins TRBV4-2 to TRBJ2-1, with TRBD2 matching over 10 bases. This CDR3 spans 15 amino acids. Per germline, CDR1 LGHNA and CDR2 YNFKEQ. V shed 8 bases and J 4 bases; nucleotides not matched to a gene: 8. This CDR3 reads CASRETSGIYNEQFF. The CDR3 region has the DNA TGTGCCAGCCGGGAAACTAGCGGGATTTACAATGAGCAGTTCTTC.

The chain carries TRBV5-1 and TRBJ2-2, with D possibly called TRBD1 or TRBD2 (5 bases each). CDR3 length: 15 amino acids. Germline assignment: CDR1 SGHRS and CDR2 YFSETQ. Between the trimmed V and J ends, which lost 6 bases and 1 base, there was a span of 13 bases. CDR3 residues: CASTPGTVNTGELFF. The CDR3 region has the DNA TGCGCCAGCACCCCCGGGACCGTGAACACCGGGGAGCTGTTTTTT. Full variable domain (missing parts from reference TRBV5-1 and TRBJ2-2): KAGVTQTPRYLIKTRGQQVTLSCSPISGHRSVSWYQQTPGQGLQFLFEYFSETQRNKGNFPGRFSGRQFSNSRSEMNVSTLELGDSALYLCASTPGTVNTGELFFGEGSRLTVL.

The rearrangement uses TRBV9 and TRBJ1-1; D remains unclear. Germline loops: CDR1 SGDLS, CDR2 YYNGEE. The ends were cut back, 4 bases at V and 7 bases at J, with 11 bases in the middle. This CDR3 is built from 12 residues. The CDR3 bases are TGTGCCAGCAGCCCAGTGGTTGGTGAAGCTTTCTTT. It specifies CASSPVVGEAFF.

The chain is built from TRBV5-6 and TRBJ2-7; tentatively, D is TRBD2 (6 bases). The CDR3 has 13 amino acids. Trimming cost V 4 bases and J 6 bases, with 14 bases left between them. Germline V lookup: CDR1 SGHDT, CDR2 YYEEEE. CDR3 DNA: TGTGCCAGCAGCAAACCTTACGGGAGCGAGCAGTACTTC. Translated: CASSKPYGSEQYF.

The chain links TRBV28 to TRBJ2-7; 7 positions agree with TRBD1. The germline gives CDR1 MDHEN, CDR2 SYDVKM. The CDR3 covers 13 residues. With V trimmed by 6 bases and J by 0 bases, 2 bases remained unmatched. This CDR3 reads CASRSGGSYEQYF. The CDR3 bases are TGTGCCAGCAGATCAGGGGGCTCCTACGAGCAGTACTTC.

In DNA form, the CDR3 reads TGTGCCAGCAGTGAAAGGGTCCATCAAGAGACCCAGTACTTC. It codes for CASSERVHQETQYF. The chain couples TRBV25-1 to TRBJ2-5; D not certain. The CDR3 covers 14 residues. Germline loops: CDR1 MGHDK, CDR2 SYGVNS. With 2 bases removed from V and 2 bases from J, the gap between germline ends came to 9 bases.

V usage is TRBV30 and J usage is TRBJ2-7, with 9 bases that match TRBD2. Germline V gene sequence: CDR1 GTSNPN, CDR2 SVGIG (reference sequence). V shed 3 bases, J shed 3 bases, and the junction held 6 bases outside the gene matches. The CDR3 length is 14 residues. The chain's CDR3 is CAWSLSGGRYEQYF. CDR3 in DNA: TGTGCCTGGAGCCTTAGCGGGGGTCGCTACGAGCAGTACTTC.

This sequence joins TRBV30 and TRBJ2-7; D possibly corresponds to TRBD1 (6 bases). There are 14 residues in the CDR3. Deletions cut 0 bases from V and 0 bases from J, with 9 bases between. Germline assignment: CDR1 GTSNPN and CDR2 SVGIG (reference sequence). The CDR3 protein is CAWSVNRASYEQYF. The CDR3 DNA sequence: TGTGCCTGGAGTGTAAACAGGGCCTCCTACGAGCAGTACTTC.

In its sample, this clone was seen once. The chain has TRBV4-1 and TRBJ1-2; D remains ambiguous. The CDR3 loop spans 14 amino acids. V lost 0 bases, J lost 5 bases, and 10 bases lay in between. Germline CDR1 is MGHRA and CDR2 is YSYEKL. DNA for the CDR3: TGCGCCAGCAGCCAAGAGGCCGGGAAATATGGCTACACCTTC. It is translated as CASSQEAGKYGYTF.

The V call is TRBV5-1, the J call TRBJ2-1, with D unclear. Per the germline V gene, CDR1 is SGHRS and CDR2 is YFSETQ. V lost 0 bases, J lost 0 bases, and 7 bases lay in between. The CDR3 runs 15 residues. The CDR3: CASSLGQSSYNEQFF. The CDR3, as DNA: TGCGCCAGCAGCTTGGGACAAAGCTCCTACAATGAGCAGTTCTTC.